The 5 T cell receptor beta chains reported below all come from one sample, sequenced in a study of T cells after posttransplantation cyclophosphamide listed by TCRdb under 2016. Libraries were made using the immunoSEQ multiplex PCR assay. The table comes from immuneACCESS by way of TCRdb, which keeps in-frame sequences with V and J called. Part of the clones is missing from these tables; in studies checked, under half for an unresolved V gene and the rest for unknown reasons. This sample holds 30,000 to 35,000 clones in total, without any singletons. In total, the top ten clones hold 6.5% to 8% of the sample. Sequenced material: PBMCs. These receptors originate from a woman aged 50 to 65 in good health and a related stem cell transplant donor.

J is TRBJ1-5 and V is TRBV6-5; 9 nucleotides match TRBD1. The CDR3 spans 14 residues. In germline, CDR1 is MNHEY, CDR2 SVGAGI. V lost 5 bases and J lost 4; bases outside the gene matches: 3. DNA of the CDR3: TGTGCCAGCAGTAACAGGGGGCAGAATCAGCCCCAGCATTTT. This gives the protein CASSNRGQNQPQHF.

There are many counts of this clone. The CDR3 DNA is TGCGCCAGCAGTGCTGAGACAGTGAGGCAGCCCCAGCATTTT. Protein product: CASSAETVRQPQHF. The chain is built from TRBV10-2 and TRBJ1-5; D is possibly TRBD1 (5 bases). The germline V gene encodes CDR1 WSHSY and CDR2 SAAADI. V was clipped by 4 bases and J by 7 bases, with 14 bases between them. The CDR3 loop spans 14 amino acids.

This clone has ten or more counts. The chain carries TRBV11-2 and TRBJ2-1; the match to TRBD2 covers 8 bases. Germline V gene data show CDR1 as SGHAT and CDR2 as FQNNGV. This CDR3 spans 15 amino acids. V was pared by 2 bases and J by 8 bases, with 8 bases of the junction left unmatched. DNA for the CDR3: TGTGCCAGCAGCTTACGCGGGGGGAAGGACCATGAGCAGTTCTTC. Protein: CASSLRGGKDHEQFF.

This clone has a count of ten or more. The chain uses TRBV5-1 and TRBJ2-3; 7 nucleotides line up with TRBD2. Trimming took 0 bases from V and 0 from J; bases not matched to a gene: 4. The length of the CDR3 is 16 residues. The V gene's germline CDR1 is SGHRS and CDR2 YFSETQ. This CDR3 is CASSLAKRGSTDTQYF. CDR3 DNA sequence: TGCGCCAGCAGCTTGGCCAAGCGGGGTAGCACAGATACGCAGTATTTT.

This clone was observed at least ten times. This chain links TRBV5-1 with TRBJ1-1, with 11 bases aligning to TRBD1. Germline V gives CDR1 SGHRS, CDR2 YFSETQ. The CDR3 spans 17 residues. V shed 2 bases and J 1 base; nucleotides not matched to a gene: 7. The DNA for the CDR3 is TGCGCCAGCAGCTTTATTCCGGGGACAGGGGGGAACACTGAAGCTTTCTTT. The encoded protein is CASSFIPGTGGNTEAFF.